What follows is one T cell receptor beta chain and its context. The record originates from a study of blood T cell repertoires in COVID-19. About the study: COVID-19 samples collected from the United States, Italy and Spain covered acute and convalescent phases. T cells, B-cell-depleted T cells, or PBMCs supplied cDNA or gDNA.

Sequencing used immunoSEQ multiplex PCR; TCRdb keeps in-frame clones, though not all of them. The table records 110,000 to 150,000 clones, 80% to 90% of them present only once. Between the trimmed V and J ends, which lost 5 bases and 2 bases, there was a span of 16 bases. CDR3 length: 15 residues. In germline, CDR1 is SGHTA, CDR2 FQGNSA. Sequenced material: peripheral blood. The clonotype was recovered from a woman aged 35 to 49 with acute or convalescent COVID-19. The J gene is TRBJ2-7, the V gene TRBV7-2; TRBD1 might be the D (6 bases). This CDR3 reads CASSLRSGHTYEQYF. CDR3 sequence (DNA): TGTGCCAGCAGCCTACGTTCGGGACACACCTACGAGCAGTACTTC.